This TCR beta chain was sequenced during a study of PD-1 blockade in classical Hodgkin lymphoma. The time point: cycle 4 day 1 (C4D1), after 6 weeks of nivolumab. Every patient relapsed after autologous stem cell transplantation, and brentuximab vedotin exposure varied. The protocol was immunoSEQ multiplex PCR, while the TCRdb copy is restricted to in-frame clones and leaves out a portion. The table has about 61,000 clones, about 85% seen once. Germline values: CDR1 SGHTS, CDR2 YDEGEE. The CDR3 totals 17 residues. V lost 0 bases and J lost 8, with 23 bases in between. The V gene is TRBV5-8, the J gene TRBJ1-2; TRBD1 is a possible D gene (6 bases). The sequence came from a human donor with classical Hodgkin lymphoma. The material was peripheral blood mononuclear cells (PBMCs), obtained before the fourth cycle of nivolumab. The CDR3 region is CASSLASARGGLGGYTF. The CDR3 nucleotides read TGTGCCAGCAGCTTGGCGTCGGCCAGGGGAGGGTTAGGAGGCTACACCTTC.